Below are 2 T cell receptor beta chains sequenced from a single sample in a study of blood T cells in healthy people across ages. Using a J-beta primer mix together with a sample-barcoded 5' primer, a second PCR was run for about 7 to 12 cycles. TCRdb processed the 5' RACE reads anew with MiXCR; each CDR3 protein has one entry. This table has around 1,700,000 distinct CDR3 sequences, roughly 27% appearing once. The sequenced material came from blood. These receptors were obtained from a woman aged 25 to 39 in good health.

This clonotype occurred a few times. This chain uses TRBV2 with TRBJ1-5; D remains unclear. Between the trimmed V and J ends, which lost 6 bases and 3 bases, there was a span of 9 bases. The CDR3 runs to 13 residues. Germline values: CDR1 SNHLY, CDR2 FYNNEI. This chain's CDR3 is CASRGLINQPQHF. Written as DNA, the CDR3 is TGTGCCAGCAGAGGACTGATCAATCAGCCCCAGCATTTT.

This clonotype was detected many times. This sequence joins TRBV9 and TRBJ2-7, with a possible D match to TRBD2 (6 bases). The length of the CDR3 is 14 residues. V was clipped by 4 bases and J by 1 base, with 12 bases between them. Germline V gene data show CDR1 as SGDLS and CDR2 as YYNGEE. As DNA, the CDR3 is TGTGCCAGCAGCCCCGTCGGGGGTTCCTACGAGCAGTACTTC. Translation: CASSPVGGSYEQYF. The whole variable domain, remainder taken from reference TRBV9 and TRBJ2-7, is DSGVTQTPKHLITATGQRVTLRCSPRSGDLSVYWYQQSLDQGLQFLIQYYNGEERAKGNILERFSAQQFPDLHSELNLSSLELGDSALYFCASSPVGGSYEQYFGPGTRLTVT.